The T cell receptor (beta chain) described here comes from a study of cytomegalovirus exposure and HLA in healthy donors. Study-wide findings and caveats: The sole available immune exposure information was CMV serostatus. Analysis performed later showed TCR beta chains linked to HLA being more clonally expanded than equally common others. Across all donors, roughly uniform sequencing depth was an assumption of the presence/absence analyses.

Germline-derived CDR1 and CDR2 are SGHTA and FQGTGA. The CDR3 extends over 15 amino acids. Germline trimming cut 1 base from V and 10 bases from J; bases unmatched to any gene: 6. It was healthy bone marrow donors who served as donors. This clone turned up a few times. Its antigen is currently unknown. The study ran its PCR with 60 Vbeta and 13 Jbeta primers. Produced via immunoSEQ multiplex PCR; TCRdb's table is partial and in-frame only. The sample lists a few hundred thousand clones, about 90% seen once, with 2% to 3% in the top ten. This chain connects TRBV7-3 to TRBJ1-6; TRBD1 matches 8 bases. Sequenced input: PBMCs. This clonotype was sampled from a woman aged 18-29 years in good health and CMV-seronegative. The DNA of the CDR3 is TGTGCCAGCAGCTTAAACAGCTCAGGGGGCTCACCCCTCCACTTT. Its translation is CASSLNSSGGSPLHF.